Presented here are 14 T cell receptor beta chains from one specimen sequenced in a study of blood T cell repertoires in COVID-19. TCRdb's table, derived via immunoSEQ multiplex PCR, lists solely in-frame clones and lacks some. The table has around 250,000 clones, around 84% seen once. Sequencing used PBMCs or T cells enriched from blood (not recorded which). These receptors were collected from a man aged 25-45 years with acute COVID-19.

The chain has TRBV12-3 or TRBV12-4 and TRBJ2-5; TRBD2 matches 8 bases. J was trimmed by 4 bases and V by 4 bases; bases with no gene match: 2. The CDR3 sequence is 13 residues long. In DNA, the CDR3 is TGTGCCAGCAGTTCAAGCGGGAGAGAGACCCAGTACTTC. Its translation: CASSSSGRETQYF.

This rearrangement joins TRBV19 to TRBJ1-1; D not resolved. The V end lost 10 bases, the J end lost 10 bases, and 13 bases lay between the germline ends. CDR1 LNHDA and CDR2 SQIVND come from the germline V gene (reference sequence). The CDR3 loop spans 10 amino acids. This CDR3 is CATAQRGAFF. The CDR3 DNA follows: TGTGCCACCGCCCAACGGGGAGCTTTCTTT.

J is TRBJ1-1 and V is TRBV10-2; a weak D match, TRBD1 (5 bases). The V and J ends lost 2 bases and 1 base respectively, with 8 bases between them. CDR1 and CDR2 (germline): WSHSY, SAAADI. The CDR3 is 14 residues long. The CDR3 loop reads CASSEGRGNTEAFF. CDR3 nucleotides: TGCGCCAGCAGTGAGGGGAGGGGGAACACTGAAGCTTTCTTT.

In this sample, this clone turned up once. The CDR3 DNA reads as TGTGCCAGCAGCCGCTACGGAGATACGCAGTATTTT. As protein: CASSRYGDTQYF. V is TRBV11-2 and J is TRBJ2-3; D unresolved. The V and J ends lost 5 bases and 5 bases respectively, with 8 bases between them. Germline V gene data show CDR1 as SGHAT and CDR2 as FQNNGV. The CDR3 length is 12 residues.

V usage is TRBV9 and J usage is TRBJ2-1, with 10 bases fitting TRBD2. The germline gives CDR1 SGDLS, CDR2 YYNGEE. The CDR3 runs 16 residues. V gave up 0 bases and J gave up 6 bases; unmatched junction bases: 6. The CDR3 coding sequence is TGTGCCAGCAGCGTAGAGTTAGCGGGAGGAGGCAATGAGCAGTTCTTC. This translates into CASSVELAGGGNEQFF. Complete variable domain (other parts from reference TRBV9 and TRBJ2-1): DSGVTQTPKHLITATGQRVTLRCSPRSGDLSVYWYQQSLDQGLQFLIQYYNGEERAKGNILERFSAQQFPDLHSELNLSSLELGDSALYFCASSVELAGGGNEQFFGPGTRLTVL.

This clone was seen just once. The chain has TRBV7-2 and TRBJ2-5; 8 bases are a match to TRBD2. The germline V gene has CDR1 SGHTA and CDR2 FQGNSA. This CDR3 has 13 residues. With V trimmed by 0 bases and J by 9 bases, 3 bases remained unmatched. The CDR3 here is CASSLAGRGAQYF. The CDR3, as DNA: TGTGCCAGCAGCTTAGCAGGGCGGGGGGCCCAGTACTTC.

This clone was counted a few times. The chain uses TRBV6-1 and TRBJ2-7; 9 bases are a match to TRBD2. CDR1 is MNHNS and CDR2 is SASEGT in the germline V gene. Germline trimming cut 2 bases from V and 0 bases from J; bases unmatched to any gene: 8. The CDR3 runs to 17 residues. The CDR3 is CASSEFLAGTFSYEQYV. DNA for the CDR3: TGTGCCAGCAGTGAATTCCTAGCGGGAACCTTCTCCTACGAGCAGTACGTC.

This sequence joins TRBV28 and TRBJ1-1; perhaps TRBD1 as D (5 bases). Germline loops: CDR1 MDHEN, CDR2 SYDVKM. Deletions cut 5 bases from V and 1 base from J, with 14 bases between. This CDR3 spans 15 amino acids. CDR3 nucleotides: TGTGCCAGCAGTCGAACCCAGGGTAGGAACACTGAAGCTTTCTTT. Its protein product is CASSRTQGRNTEAFF. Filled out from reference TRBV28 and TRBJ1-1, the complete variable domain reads DVKVTQSSRYLVKRTGEKVFLECVQDMDHENMFWYRQDPGLGLRLIYFSYDVKMKEKGDIPEGYSVSREKKERFSLILESASTNQTSMYLCASSRTQGRNTEAFFGQGTRLTVV.

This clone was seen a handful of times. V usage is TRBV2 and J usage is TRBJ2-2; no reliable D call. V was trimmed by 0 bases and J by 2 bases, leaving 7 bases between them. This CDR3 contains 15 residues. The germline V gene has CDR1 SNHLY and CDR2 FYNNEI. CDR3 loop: CASSEARLNTGELFF. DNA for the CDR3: TGTGCCAGCAGTGAAGCGCGGCTTAACACCGGGGAGCTGTTTTTT.

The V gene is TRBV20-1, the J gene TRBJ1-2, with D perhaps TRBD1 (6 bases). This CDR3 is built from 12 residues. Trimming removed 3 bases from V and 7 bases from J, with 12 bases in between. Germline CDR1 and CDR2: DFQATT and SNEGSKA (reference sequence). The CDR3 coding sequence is TGCAGTGCTAGTGATGGGGGCGCTGGCTACACCTTC. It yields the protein CSASDGGAGYTF.

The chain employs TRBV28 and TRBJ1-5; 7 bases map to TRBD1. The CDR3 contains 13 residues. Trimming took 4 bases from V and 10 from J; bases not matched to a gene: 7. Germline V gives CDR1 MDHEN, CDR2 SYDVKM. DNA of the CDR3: TGTGCCAGCAGTTACAGGGGTTCCTCACCCCAGCATTTT. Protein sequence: CASSYRGSSPQHF.

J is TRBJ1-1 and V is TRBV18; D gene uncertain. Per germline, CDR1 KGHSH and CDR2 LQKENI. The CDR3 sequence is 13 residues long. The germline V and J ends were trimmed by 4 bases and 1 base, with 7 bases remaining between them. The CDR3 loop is CASSLSTNTEAFF. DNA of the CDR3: TGTGCCAGCTCACTCAGTACGAACACTGAAGCTTTCTTT.

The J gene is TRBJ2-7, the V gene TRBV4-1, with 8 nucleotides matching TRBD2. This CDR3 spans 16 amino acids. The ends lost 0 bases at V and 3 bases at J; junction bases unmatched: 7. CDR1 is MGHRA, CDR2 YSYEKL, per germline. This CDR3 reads CASSQDLSGGIYEQYV. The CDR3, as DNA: TGCGCCAGCAGCCAAGATCTCAGCGGGGGAATCTACGAGCAGTACGTC.

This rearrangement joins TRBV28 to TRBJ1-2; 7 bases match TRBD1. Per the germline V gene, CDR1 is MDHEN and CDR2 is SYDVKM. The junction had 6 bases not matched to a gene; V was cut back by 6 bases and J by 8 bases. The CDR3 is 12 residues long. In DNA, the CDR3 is TGTGCCAGCAGCACGACAGGGAACGGCTACACCTTC. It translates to CASSTTGNGYTF.